Below, 18 T cell receptor beta chains from the same sample are listed, as sequenced in a study of blood T cell repertoires in COVID-19. Method: immunoSEQ multiplex PCR; TCRdb's copy keeps in-frame clones and lacks some. The table includes 140,000 or so clones, over 65% detected once. Sample: peripheral blood. These TCRs come from a man between 45 and 60 years old with acute or convalescent COVID-19.

The chain has TRBV5-1 and TRBJ2-3; 8 bases agree with TRBD2. From germline, CDR1 is SGHRS and CDR2 YFSETQ. Unmatched junction bases numbered 7, after V lost 4 bases and J lost 3 bases. The CDR3 spans 15 residues. The CDR3 sequence is CASSGASGGTDTQYF. CDR3 nucleotides: TGCGCCAGCAGCGGGGCAAGCGGGGGTACAGATACGCAGTATTTT.

This clone was seen a few times. The gene calls are TRBV5-1 and TRBJ1-1; TRBD1 matches 11 bases. Germline CDR1 and CDR2: SGHRS and YFSETQ. Trimming took 5 bases from V and 4 from J; bases not matched to a gene: 10. This CDR3 is built from 16 residues. The CDR3 region has the DNA TGCGCCAGCAGTCAGGGGGCCGGGACAGGGGGCACTGAAGCTTTCTTT. It translates to CASSQGAGTGGTEAFF.

This clone showed up just a few times. V usage is TRBV5-4 and J usage is TRBJ2-7; D possibly corresponds to TRBD1 (5 bases). This CDR3 has 13 amino acids. V was trimmed by 2 bases and J by 2 bases, leaving 8 bases between them. CDR1 is SGHNT and CDR2 is YYREEE in the germline V gene (reference sequence). CDR3 nucleotides: TGTGCCAGCAGCTTCCTAGGGGCCTACGAGCAGTACTTC. It encodes CASSFLGAYEQYF.

This clone was recorded a few times. The V and J genes are TRBV7-9 and TRBJ1-3, with 10 bases fitting TRBD1. V shed 4 bases and J 4 bases; nucleotides not matched to a gene: 4. CDR1 is SEHNR and CDR2 is FQNEAQ in the germline V gene (reference sequence). This CDR3 is 15 amino acids long. Here the CDR3 reads CASSWGQGTGNTIYF. In DNA form, the CDR3 reads TGTGCCAGCAGCTGGGGACAGGGGACAGGAAACACCATATATTTT. Filled out from reference TRBV7-9 and TRBJ1-3, the complete variable domain reads DTGVSQNPRHKITKRGQNVTFRCDPISEHNRLYWYRQTLGQGPEFLTYFQNEAQLEKSRLLSDRFSAERPKGSFSTLEIQRTEQGDSAMYLCASSWGQGTGNTIYFGEGSWLTVV.

This clone was found a few times. The rearrangement uses TRBV5-1 and TRBJ1-2; TRBD1 might be the D (6 bases). The CDR3 has 14 amino acids. CDR1 and CDR2 (germline): SGHRS, YFSETQ. Trimming stripped 5 bases from V and 4 bases from J, with 15 bases between. CDR3 DNA sequence: TGCGCCAGCAGGGATCACGGGACAACCTATGGCTACACCTTC. It specifies CASRDHGTTYGYTF.

This clone was seen only a few times. V and J are TRBV28 and TRBJ1-6, with 7 bases identical to TRBD1. The CDR3 is 14 amino acids. V lost 7 bases and J lost 10; bases outside the gene matches: 10. The germline gives CDR1 MDHEN, CDR2 SYDVKM. The CDR3 reads CASTRGQSGSPLHF. The DNA of the CDR3 is TGTGCCAGCACCCGGGGACAGAGTGGATCACCCCTCCACTTT.

The rearrangement uses TRBV2 and TRBJ1-3; D is uncertain. Trimming pared 3 bases from V and 1 base from J, leaving 7 bases between. This CDR3 is 14 amino acids long. In germline, CDR1 is SNHLY, CDR2 FYNNEI. As DNA, the CDR3 is TGTGCCAGCAGTGAGGCAGGATCTGGAAACACCATATATTTT. Translating it yields CASSEAGSGNTIYF.

This chain uses TRBV18 with TRBJ1-6; weak D call: TRBD1 (5 bases). The V gene's germline CDR1 is KGHSH and CDR2 LQKENI. Trimming took 3 bases from V and 7 from J, leaving 7 bases between them. The CDR3 is 13 residues long. CDR3 sequence (DNA): TGTGCCAGCTCACCGACAGAGAATTCACCCCTCCACTTT. It specifies CASSPTENSPLHF.

The rearrangement joins TRBV10-3 to TRBJ1-6; no clear D. V lost 4 bases and J lost 7, with 8 bases in between. This CDR3 comprises 13 residues. CDR1 and CDR2 (germline): ENHRY, SYGVKD. The CDR3 sequence is CAISGQANSPLHF. Here the CDR3 DNA reads TGTGCCATCAGTGGACAAGCAAATTCACCCCTCCACTTT.

V gene TRBV9 combines with J gene TRBJ2-2; 7 nucleotides align to TRBD2. The ends lost 2 bases at V and 4 bases at J; junction bases unmatched: 8. Germline CDR1 is SGDLS and CDR2 is YYNGEE. The CDR3 extends over 16 amino acids. CDR3 amino acids: CASSVGGYSVTGELFF. The DNA for the CDR3 is TGTGCCAGCAGCGTCGGGGGGTATTCGGTCACCGGGGAGCTGTTTTTT.

The table lists this clone with a count of one. This chain uses TRBV9 with TRBJ2-1; D is possibly TRBD2 (5 bases). CDR3 size: 15 residues. V was clipped by 6 bases and J by 1 base, with 14 bases between them. Germline V CDR1 and CDR2: SGDLS, YYNGEE. CDR3 sequence reads: CASTRSGSSYNEQFF. For the CDR3, the DNA is TGTGCCAGCACCAGAAGCGGTTCTTCCTACAATGAGCAGTTCTTC.

V gene TRBV10-3 combines with J gene TRBJ2-2; D remains unclear. Germline CDR1 is ENHRY and CDR2 is SYGVKD. The CDR3 spans 14 residues. Trimming shortened V by 7 bases and J by 4 bases, and 13 bases separated the two germline ends. This CDR3 is CAITMQATTGELFF. CDR3 nucleotide sequence: TGTGCCATCACCATGCAGGCGACCACCGGGGAGCTGTTTTTT.

This clone came up once. The DNA for the CDR3 is TGTGCCAGCAGTTTATTGGGACAGGAGGGCGGAGGCTACACCTTC. Amino acids: CASSLLGQEGGGYTF. V and J are TRBV27 and TRBJ1-2; 8 bases fit TRBD1. This CDR3 is built from 15 residues. Germline CDR1 is MNHEY and CDR2 is SMNVEV (reference sequence). Trimming cost V 1 base and J 8 bases; bases outside gene matches: 9.

The chain links TRBV6-5 to TRBJ1-1; D is unresolved. Germline assignment: CDR1 MNHEY and CDR2 SVGAGI. V lost 6 bases, J lost 1 base, and 9 bases lay in between. The CDR3 consists of 13 residues. This CDR3 is CASRLESNTEAFF. In DNA form, the CDR3 reads TGTGCCAGCAGATTAGAATCGAACACTGAAGCTTTCTTT.

This clone was detected only once. The gene calls are TRBV20-1 and TRBJ1-3; 10 bases line up with TRBD1. From germline, CDR1 is DFQATT and CDR2 SNEGSKA (reference sequence). Trimming cost V 3 bases and J 0 bases; bases outside gene matches: 11. The CDR3 totals 18 residues. The CDR3 nucleotides are TGCAGTGCTAGTTCACGTTCAGACAGGGGGCACTCTGGAAACACCATATATTTT. Translated: CSASSRSDRGHSGNTIYF.

The count of this clone is one. The chain has TRBV30 and TRBJ2-1; D not certain. The germline V and J ends were trimmed by 0 bases and 4 bases, with 7 bases remaining between them. Per the germline V gene, CDR1 is GTSNPN and CDR2 is SVGIG (reference sequence). The CDR3 length is 13 residues. DNA for the CDR3: TGTGCCTGGAGTGTTTCTGAGTACAATGAGCAGTTCTTC. Protein: CAWSVSEYNEQFF.

J is TRBJ2-7 and V is TRBV2; TRBD1 agrees at 9 bases. The CDR3 is made up of 15 amino acids. The germline CDR1 and CDR2 sequences are SNHLY and FYNNEI. V shed 3 bases, J shed 3 bases, and the junction held 6 bases outside the gene matches. Here the CDR3 DNA reads TGTGCCAGCAGTGAGAGGGGGACAGGGATCTACGAGCAGTACTTC. Translation: CASSERGTGIYEQYF.

The rearrangement joins TRBV30 to TRBJ1-3; tentative D call: TRBD1 (5 bases). This CDR3 is built from 15 residues. CDR1 is GTSNPN, CDR2 SVGIG, per germline (reference sequence). Trimming left V 4 bases short and J 0 bases short, with 13 bases between. CDR3 DNA: TGTGCCTGGACCCGACAGAGCAGCTCTGGAAACACCATATATTTT. This translates into CAWTRQSSSGNTIYF. Full variable domain (outside the CDR3, taken from reference TRBV30 and TRBJ1-3): SQTIHQWPATLVQPVGSPLSLECTVEGTSNPNLYWYRQAAGRGLQLLFYSVGIGQISSEVPQNLSASRPQDRQFILSSKKLLLSDSGFYLCAWTRQSSSGNTIYFGEGSWLTVV.